Listed below are T cell receptor beta chains from one sample, sequenced in a study of memory B cells and T cells in multiple sclerosis. The antigens these receptors bind are not known. Using immunoSEQ multiplex PCR, the repertoire was profiled, and TCRdb retains in-frame clones only, with some absent. The sample shows under 50,000 clones, roughly 82% of them seen only once. The sample comprised PBMCs from blood kept in culture. These receptors came from a human donor with multiple sclerosis. Both conserved end residues are part of each CDR3. Fields, in order: CDR3 length, clone size, D gene, V gene, J gene, CDR3 protein, CDR3 DNA. The D gene is left open where the match is weak. The size of a clone is reported for some rows only, either as once, few or many, or as a class for expanded clones.

15	NA	TRBD1	TRBV6-5	TRBJ2-7	CASRVWGQGFYEQYF	TGTGCCAGTCGGGTTTGGGGACAGGGTTTTTACGAGCAGTACTTC
12	NA	TRBD1	TRBV9	TRBJ2-7	CASSSNRGEQYF	TGTGCCAGCAGCTCAAACAGGGGCGAGCAGTACTTC
14	NA	NA	TRBV28	TRBJ2-7	CASNRIQGPYEQYF	TGTGCCAGCAACCGGATACAGGGCCCCTACGAGCAGTACTTC
14	NA	NA	TRBV11-2	TRBJ2-7	CASSPVRGLGEQYF	TGTGCCAGCAGCCCGGTGAGAGGGCTAGGGGAGCAGTACTTC
11	NA	NA	TRBV20-1	TRBJ1-2	CSATDNYGYTF	TGCAGTGCTACAGATAACTATGGCTACACCTTC
14	NA	TRBD1	TRBV28	TRBJ1-4	CASRGTGRNEKLFF	TGTGCCAGCAGGGGGACAGGGCGGAACGAAAAACTGTTTTTT
17	NA	NA	TRBV5-6	TRBJ1-1	CASSSLTSGRRNTEAFF	TGTGCCAGCAGCTCGTTAACTTCGGGCCGACGGAACACTGAAGCTTTCTTT
15	NA	TRBD1	TRBV30	TRBJ1-2	CAWSLIPGQNYGYTF	TGTGCCTGGAGTCTCATACCGGGACAGAACTATGGCTACACCTTC
12	NA	NA	TRBV6-5	TRBJ1-2	CASSYKGNGYTF	TGTGCCAGCAGTTACAAGGGGAATGGCTACACCTTC
15	NA	TRBD1	TRBV6-1	TRBJ2-5	CASSGTGDYQETQYF	TGTGCCAGCAGTGGGACAGGGGACTACCAAGAGACCCAGTACTTC
16	NA	TRBD1	TRBV27	TRBJ1-6	CASSPGTGAYNSPLHF	TGTGCCAGCAGTCCCGGGACAGGAGCTTATAATTCACCCCTCCACTTT
11	few	NA	TRBV19	TRBJ2-7	CASSKGYEQYF	TGTGCCAGTAGTAAGGGGTACGAGCAGTACTTC
15	NA	NA	TRBV11-2	TRBJ2-3	CASSHTRASTDTQYF	TGTGCCAGCAGCCATACACGGGCTAGCACAGATACGCAGTATTTT
15	NA	NA	TRBV30	TRBJ1-1	CASRGLGSMNTEAFF	TGTGCAAGCAGAGGCCTGGGGTCAATGAACACTGAAGCTTTCTTT
13	NA	NA	TRBV6-5	TRBJ2-2	CASKQGGTGELFF	TGTGCCAGCAAACAGGGGGGGACCGGGGAGCTGTTTTTT
14	NA	NA	TRBV5-5	TRBJ2-2	CASSLALYTGELFF	TGTGCCAGCAGCTTGGCGCTGTACACCGGGGAGCTGTTTTTT
14	NA	TRBD1	TRBV18	TRBJ2-1	CASSPDRVANEQFF	TGTGCCAGCTCACCCGACAGGGTGGCCAATGAGCAGTTCTTC
16	few	NA	TRBV7-8	TRBJ2-6	CASSQRYQAGANVLTF	TGTGCCAGCAGCCAACGCTATCAGGCGGGGGCCAACGTCCTGACTTTC
14	NA	NA	TRBV4-1	TRBJ1-1	CASSQPSSGGEAFF	TGCGCCAGCAGCCAGCCCTCCTCGGGGGGAGAAGCTTTCTTT
14	NA	TRBD2	TRBV6-1	TRBJ2-5	CGSIQRGARETQYF	TGTGGCTCTATTCAGCGGGGGGCCCGGGAGACCCAGTACTTC
14	NA	NA	TRBV28	TRBJ1-1	CASSYRGGRTEAFF	TGTGCCAGCAGCTACCGTGGGGGCCGAACTGAAGCTTTCTTT
16	NA	TRBD1	TRBV11-3	TRBJ2-1	CASSLTGTGFTNEQFF	TGTGCCAGCAGCTTAACCGGGACAGGGTTCACCAATGAGCAGTTCTTC
14	NA	TRBD2	TRBV19	TRBJ2-3	CASRESGGTDTQYF	TGTGCCAGTAGGGAAAGCGGGGGGACAGATACGCAGTATTTT
18	NA	TRBD1	TRBV7-6	TRBJ2-1	CASSLPTLRQGNYNEQFF	TGTGCCAGCAGCTTACCTACCTTAAGACAGGGGAACTACAATGAGCAGTTCTTC
15	NA	NA	TRBV7-9	TRBJ1-5	CASSSGEDSNQPQHF	TGTGCCAGCAGCTCGGGGGAAGATAGCAATCAGCCCCAGCATTTT
13	NA	NA	TRBV5-6	TRBJ1-5	CASSSAGSEPQHF	TGTGCCAGCAGCTCCGCTGGTAGTGAGCCCCAGCATTTT
16	NA	TRBD2	TRBV13	TRBJ2-1	CASSLGLAGGLHEQFF	TGTGCCAGCAGCTTAGGCCTAGCGGGGGGGCTGCATGAGCAGTTCTTC
17	NA	TRBD1	TRBV29-1	TRBJ2-3	CSAFALGTGDGADTQYF	TGCAGCGCCTTTGCCCTCGGGACAGGGGATGGGGCAGATACGCAGTATTTT
17	NA	TRBD1	TRBV2	TRBJ2-6	CASSDGQGYSGANVLTF	TGTGCCAGCAGTGATGGACAGGGGTACTCTGGGGCCAACGTCCTGACTTTC
15	NA	TRBD1	TRBV27	TRBJ2-1	CASSFGTGVNNEQFF	TGTGCCAGCAGTTTCGGAACAGGGGTCAACAATGAGCAGTTCTTC
13	once	NA	TRBV5-1	TRBJ2-7	CASSSGPSNEQYF	TGCGCCAGCAGCTCGGGGCCTTCCAACGAGCAGTACTTC
15	NA	NA	TRBV2	TRBJ1-2	CASSEWVRPSDGYTF	TGTGCCAGCAGTGAATGGGTCAGGCCTTCGGATGGCTACACCTTC
15	NA	NA	TRBV11-2	TRBJ2-7	CASSFRRGAAYEQYF	TGTGCCAGCAGCTTTCGTAGGGGGGCGGCCTACGAGCAGTACTTC
14	NA	TRBD1	TRBV19	TRBJ1-2	CASSIGGQGHGYTF	TGTGCCAGTAGTATTGGTGGACAGGGCCATGGCTACACCTTC
15	NA	TRBD1	TRBV18	TRBJ2-5	CASSPPDRVSETQYF	TGTGCCAGCTCTCCCCCGGACAGGGTTTCAGAGACCCAGTACTTC
12	NA	NA	TRBV5-5	TRBJ1-1	CASSLRGTEAFF	TGTGCCAGCAGCTTGCGGGGCACTGAAGCTTTCTTT
15	NA	TRBD1	TRBV30	TRBJ1-1	CAWGQGPLGNTEAFF	TGTGCCTGGGGACAGGGACCTTTGGGGAACACTGAAGCTTTCTTT
15	NA	TRBD2	TRBV5-1	TRBJ2-1	CATKERGNSYNEQFF	TGCGCCACCAAGGAGCGGGGCAACTCCTACAATGAGCAGTTCTTC
16	NA	TRBD1	TRBV2	TRBJ2-5	CASSEAGRGTLETQYF	TGTGCCAGCAGTGAAGCGGGCAGGGGGACGCTAGAGACCCAGTACTTC
13	NA	NA	TRBV5-1	TRBJ1-5	CASSWTEAGPQHF	TGCGCCAGCAGCTGGACGGAGGCGGGGCCCCAGCATTTT
14	NA	TRBD1	TRBV6-1	TRBJ1-2	CASSENRGDYGYTF	TGTGCCAGCAGTGAAAACAGGGGAGACTATGGCTACACCTTC
13	NA	NA	TRBV5-8	TRBJ1-2	CASSYGAKEGYTF	TGTGCCAGCAGCTACGGGGCCAAGGAGGGCTACACCTTC
15	NA	NA	TRBV29-1	TRBJ1-1	CSVEDLRRGWTEAFF	TGCAGCGTTGAAGATCTAAGGCGGGGCTGGACTGAAGCTTTCTTT
13	once	NA	TRBV6-4	TRBJ1-2	CASSEGFNYGYTF	TGTGCCAGCAGTGAAGGGTTTAACTATGGCTACACCTTC
18	NA	TRBD2	TRBV6-9	TRBJ2-7	CASRISGTSGGHSYEQYF	TGTGCCAGCAGGATCTCCGGTACTAGCGGGGGCCATTCCTACGAGCAGTACTTC
14	few	NA	TRBV14	TRBJ1-6	CASSQYRLNSPLHF	TGTGCCAGCAGCCAATACAGACTAAATTCACCCCTCCACTTT
14	NA	TRBD1	TRBV11-2	TRBJ1-5	CASSNRQGSQPQHF	TGTGCCAGCAGCAACAGACAGGGAAGTCAGCCCCAGCATTTT
17	few	NA	TRBV7-9	TRBJ1-2	CASSLGPWQSVGPGYTF	TGTGCCAGCAGCTTAGGGCCGTGGCAGTCCGTAGGCCCGGGCTACACCTTC
12	NA	NA	TRBV28	TRBJ1-5	CASSPRRQPQHF	TGTGCCAGCAGCCCCCGCCGGCAGCCCCAGCATTTT
15	NA	NA	TRBV7-9	TRBJ1-4	CASSGTGSTNEKLFF	TGTGCCAGCAGCGGCACAGGATCAACTAATGAAAAACTGTTTTTT
15	NA	NA	TRBV6-5	TRBJ1-4	CASSYRWGGNEKLFF	TGTGCCAGCAGTTATAGGTGGGGTGGTAATGAAAAACTGTTTTTT
17	NA	NA	TRBV4-1	TRBJ1-4	CASSRFGTGGGNEKLFF	TGCGCCAGCAGCCGCTTCGGTACAGGAGGGGGAAATGAAAAACTGTTTTTT
15	NA	TRBD2	TRBV14	TRBJ2-7	CASSLGTSGSYEQYF	TGTGCCAGCAGCTTGGGGACTAGCGGCTCCTACGAGCAGTACTTC
16	NA	TRBD2	TRBV6-1	TRBJ2-3	CASSDFSGGEADTQYF	TGTGCCAGCAGTGACTTTAGCGGGGGGGAGGCAGATACGCAGTATTTT